This T cell receptor (beta chain) came from a study of T cells in Graves' hyperthyroidism and ophthalmopathy. General study points: Ophthalmopathy was identified by the model a median about 6 months ahead of onset.

The CDR3 regions of TCR beta were amplified from RNA transcripts. With the HTBI primer set, the TCR CDR3 went through a first round of RT-PCR. One entry per CDR3 protein results from TCRdb running MiXCR on the multiplex PCR reads. The sample carries about half a million distinct CDR3 sequences, roughly a sixth recorded once. In germline, CDR1 is MNHGY, CDR2 SVAAGI. This CDR3 comprises 14 residues. On this clonotype itself: The target antigen is unknown. Since a much larger clone is just one base distant, this may be a read error.

Under 3 months was the duration of disease in ophthalmopathy patients, who also had a Clinical Activity Score of at least 3 and a NOSPECS grade of at least 4. The diagnostic basis comprised clinical symptoms, serum thyroxine and TRAb, thyroid ultrasound and orbital computed tomography. Sequenced: blood. The sequence was collected from a woman aged 25-40 years with Graves' ophthalmopathy. V is TRBV6-9 and J is TRBJ2-3, with D unresolved. Here the CDR3 reads CANSYEASTDTQYF. The CDR3 region has the DNA TGTGCCAACAGTTACGAGGCTAGCACAGATACGCAGTATTTT.